This T cell receptor beta chain was recorded in a study of lymphopenia after photon versus proton radiotherapy. Whole-study findings and limits: Relative stability marked proton patients; photon patients lost diversity and naive cells. In patients who died, overall survival fell as post-nadir TCR diversity dropped more. Only patients who died were analyzed for survival; proton advantage is unproven.

Method: immunoSEQ multiplex PCR; TCRdb's copy keeps in-frame clones and lacks some. The sample records tens of thousands of clones, approximately 90% being singletons. To note about this clone: The antigen is undetermined.

The CDR3 runs to 14 residues. The germline V and J ends were trimmed by 0 bases and 12 bases, with 18 bases remaining between them. Germline V gene sequence: CDR1 LNHNV, CDR2 YYDKDF (reference sequence). Sequenced here: peripheral blood, sampled from a patient treated with proton-based radiotherapy. This clonotype was obtained from a man older than 75 with esophageal cancer. This rearrangement joins TRBV15 to TRBJ2-7, with D perhaps being TRBD1 or TRBD2 (5 bases each). The CDR3 DNA reads TGTGCCACCAGCAGAGACTTTACCGGGACGAGGCTGTACTTC. Amino acids: CATSRDFTGTRLYF.